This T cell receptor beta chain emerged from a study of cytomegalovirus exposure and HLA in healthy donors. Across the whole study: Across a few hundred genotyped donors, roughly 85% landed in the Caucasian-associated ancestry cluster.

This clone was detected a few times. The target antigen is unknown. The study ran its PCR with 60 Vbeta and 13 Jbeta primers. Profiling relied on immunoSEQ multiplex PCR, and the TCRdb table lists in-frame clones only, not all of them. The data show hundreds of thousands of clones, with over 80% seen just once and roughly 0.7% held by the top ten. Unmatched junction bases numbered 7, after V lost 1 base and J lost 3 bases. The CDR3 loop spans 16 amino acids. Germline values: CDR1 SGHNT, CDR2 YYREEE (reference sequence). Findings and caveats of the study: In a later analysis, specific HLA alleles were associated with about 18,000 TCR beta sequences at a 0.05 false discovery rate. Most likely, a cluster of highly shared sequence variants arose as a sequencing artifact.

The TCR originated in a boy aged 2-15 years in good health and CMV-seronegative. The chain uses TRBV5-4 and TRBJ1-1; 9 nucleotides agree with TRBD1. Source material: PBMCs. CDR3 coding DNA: TGTGCCAGCAGCTTGTCCCCATACAGGGGGCACACTGAAGCTTTCTTT. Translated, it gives CASSLSPYRGHTEAFF.